The 2 T cell receptor beta chains given below trace back to one sample, sequenced in a study of cytomegalovirus exposure and HLA in healthy donors. The repertoire was sequenced with immunoSEQ multiplex PCR; TCRdb's copy has only in-frame clones and lacks some. There are more than 300,000 clones in the sample; approximately 90% occur only once, and about 0.8% lies in the top ten. Sequencing was done on a sample of PBMCs. Receptor source: a woman aged 18-30 years in good health and CMV-seronegative.

This clone occurred once. The chain has TRBV4-1 and TRBJ2-3; the D gene is possibly TRBD1 (5 bases). With 2 bases removed from V and 4 bases from J, the gap between germline ends came to 13 bases. The CDR3 consists of 15 residues. Germline V gene sequence: CDR1 MGHRA, CDR2 YSYEKL. The CDR3 nucleotides are TGCGCCAGCAGCCAATTACAGGTGACCGCAGATACGCAGTATTTT. This encodes CASSQLQVTADTQYF.

This clone was seen once. The chain employs TRBV27 and TRBJ1-1; 7 bases are shared with TRBD1. CDR1 and CDR2 (germline): MNHEY, SMNVEV (reference sequence). V lost 5 bases and J lost 6; bases outside the gene matches: 3. This CDR3 is built from 12 residues. CDR3 bases: TGTGCCAGCAGTCCAGGGACAGCTGAAGCTTTCTTT. This translates into CASSPGTAEAFF.